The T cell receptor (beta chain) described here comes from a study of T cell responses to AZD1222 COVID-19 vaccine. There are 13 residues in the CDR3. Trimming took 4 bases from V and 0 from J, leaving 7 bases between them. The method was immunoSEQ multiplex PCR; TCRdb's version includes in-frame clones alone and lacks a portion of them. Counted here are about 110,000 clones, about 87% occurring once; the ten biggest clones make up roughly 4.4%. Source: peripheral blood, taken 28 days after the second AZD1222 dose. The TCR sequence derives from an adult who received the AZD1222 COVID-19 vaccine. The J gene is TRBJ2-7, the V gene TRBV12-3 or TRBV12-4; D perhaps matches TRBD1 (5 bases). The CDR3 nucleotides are TGTGCCAGCAGTTCAGGGCACTCCTACGAGCAGTACTTC. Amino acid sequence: CASSSGHSYEQYF.